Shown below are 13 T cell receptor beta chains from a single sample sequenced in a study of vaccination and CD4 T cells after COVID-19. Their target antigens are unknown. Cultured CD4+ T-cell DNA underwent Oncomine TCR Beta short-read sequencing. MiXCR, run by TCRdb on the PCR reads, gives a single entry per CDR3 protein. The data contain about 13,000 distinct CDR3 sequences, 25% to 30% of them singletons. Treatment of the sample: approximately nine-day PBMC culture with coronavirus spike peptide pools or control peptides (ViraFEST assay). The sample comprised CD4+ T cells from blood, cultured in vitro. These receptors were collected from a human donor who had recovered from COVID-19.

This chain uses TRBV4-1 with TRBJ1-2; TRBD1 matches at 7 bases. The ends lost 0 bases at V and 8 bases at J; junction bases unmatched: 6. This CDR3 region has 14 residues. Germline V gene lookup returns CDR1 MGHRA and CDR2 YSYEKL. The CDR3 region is CASSQDGQVYGYTF. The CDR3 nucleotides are TGCGCCAGCAGCCAAGATGGACAGGTATACGGCTACACCTTC.

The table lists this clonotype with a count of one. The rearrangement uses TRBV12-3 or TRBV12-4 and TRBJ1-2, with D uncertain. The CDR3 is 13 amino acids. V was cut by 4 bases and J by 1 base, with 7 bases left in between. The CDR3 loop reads CASSSRDNYGYTF. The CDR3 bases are TGTGCCAGCAGTTCCAGAGATAACTATGGCTACACCTTC.

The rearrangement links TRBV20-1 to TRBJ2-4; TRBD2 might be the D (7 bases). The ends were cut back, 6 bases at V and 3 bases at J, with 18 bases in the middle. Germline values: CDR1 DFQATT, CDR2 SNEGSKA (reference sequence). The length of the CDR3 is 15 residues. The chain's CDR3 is CSAGGGQGGKNIQYF. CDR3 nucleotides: TGCAGTGCGGGGGGGGGCCAGGGCGGCAAAAACATTCAGTACTTC.

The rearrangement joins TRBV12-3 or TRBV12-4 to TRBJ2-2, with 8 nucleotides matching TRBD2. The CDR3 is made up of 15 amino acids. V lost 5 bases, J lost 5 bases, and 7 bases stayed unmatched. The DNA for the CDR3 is TGTGCCAGCAGTCCCGGGGGGGGGGGAACCGGGGAGCTGTTTTTT. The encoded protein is CASSPGGGGTGELFF.

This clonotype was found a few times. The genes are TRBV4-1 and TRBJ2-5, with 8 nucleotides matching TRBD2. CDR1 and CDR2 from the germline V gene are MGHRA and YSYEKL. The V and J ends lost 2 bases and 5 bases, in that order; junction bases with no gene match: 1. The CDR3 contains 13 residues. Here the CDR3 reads CASSQPGGETQYF. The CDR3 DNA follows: TGCGCCAGCAGCCAACCGGGAGGGGAGACCCAGTACTTC.

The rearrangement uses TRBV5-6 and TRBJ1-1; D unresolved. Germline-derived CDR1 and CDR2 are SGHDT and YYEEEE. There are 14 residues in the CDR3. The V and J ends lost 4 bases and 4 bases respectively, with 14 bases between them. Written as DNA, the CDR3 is TGTGCCAGCAGCGACCGGGTTCTTACCACTGAAGCTTTCTTT. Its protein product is CASSDRVLTTEAFF.

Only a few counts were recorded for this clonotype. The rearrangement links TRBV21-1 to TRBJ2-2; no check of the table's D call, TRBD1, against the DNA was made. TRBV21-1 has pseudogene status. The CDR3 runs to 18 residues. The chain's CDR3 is CASSSPPEGTGDTGELFF. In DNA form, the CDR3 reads TGTGCCAGCAGCAGTCCCCCCGAGGGGACAGGGGACACCGGGGAGCTGTTTTTT.

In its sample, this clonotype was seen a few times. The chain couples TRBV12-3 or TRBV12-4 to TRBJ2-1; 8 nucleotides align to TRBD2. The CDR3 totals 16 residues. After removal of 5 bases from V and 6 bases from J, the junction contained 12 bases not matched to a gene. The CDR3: CASSGAGTSRFNEQFF. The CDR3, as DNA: TGTGCCAGCAGTGGGGCCGGGACTAGTCGTTTCAATGAGCAGTTCTTC.

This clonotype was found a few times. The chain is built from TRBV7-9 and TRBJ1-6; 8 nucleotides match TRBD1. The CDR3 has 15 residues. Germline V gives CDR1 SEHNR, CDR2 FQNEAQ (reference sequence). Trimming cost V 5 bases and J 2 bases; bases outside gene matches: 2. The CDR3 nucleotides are TGTGCCAGCAGCATGACAGGGGCCTATAATTCACCCCTCCACTTT. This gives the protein CASSMTGAYNSPLHF.

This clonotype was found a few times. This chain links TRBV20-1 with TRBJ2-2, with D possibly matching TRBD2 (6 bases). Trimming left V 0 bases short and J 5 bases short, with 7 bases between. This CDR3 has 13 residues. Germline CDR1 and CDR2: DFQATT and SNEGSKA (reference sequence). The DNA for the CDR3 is TGCAGTGCTAGAGATCTAGCGACCGGGGAGCTGTTTTTT. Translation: CSARDLATGELFF.

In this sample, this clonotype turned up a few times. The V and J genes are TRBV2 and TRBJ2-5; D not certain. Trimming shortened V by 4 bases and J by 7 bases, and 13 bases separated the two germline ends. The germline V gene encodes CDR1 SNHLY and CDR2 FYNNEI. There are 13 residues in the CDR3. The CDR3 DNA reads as TGTGCCAGCAGTGTTGGCGACTCGGGGACCCAGTACTTC. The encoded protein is CASSVGDSGTQYF.

In nucleotides, the CDR3 is TGTGCCAGCAGATTCGGGACTCTCGATCAGCCCCAGCATTTT. Translation: CASRFGTLDQPQHF. This chain connects TRBV5-8 to TRBJ1-5, with D perhaps matching TRBD1 (5 bases). V was trimmed by 5 bases and J by 5 bases, leaving 14 bases between them. The CDR3 is 14 amino acids. CDR1 SGHTS and CDR2 YDEGEE come from the germline V gene.

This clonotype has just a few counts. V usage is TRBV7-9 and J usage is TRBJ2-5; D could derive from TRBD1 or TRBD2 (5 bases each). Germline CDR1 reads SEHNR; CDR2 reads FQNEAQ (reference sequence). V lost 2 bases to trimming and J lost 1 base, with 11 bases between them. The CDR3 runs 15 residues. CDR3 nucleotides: TGTGCCAGCAGCTTAATTTGGGGGACCCAAGAGACCCAGTACTTC. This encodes CASSLIWGTQETQYF.